These 3 T cell receptor beta chains share one sample of origin, sequenced in a study of blood T cell repertoires in COVID-19. The table came from immunoSEQ multiplex PCR; TCRdb's copy has only in-frame clones and leaves some out. The sample includes approximately 180,000 clones, just under 90% of them seen just once. Input material: peripheral blood. The receptors were gathered from a woman in her seventies with COVID-19, enrolled during active disease.

The chain has TRBV2 and TRBJ1-6, with D unclear. V lost 4 bases to trimming and J lost 9 bases, with 13 bases between them. This CDR3 spans 14 amino acids. Germline V gene sequence: CDR1 SNHLY, CDR2 FYNNEI. Here the CDR3 DNA reads TGTGCCAGCAGTGTTCGACAAGCAGTTTCACCCCTCCACTTT. Translation gives CASSVRQAVSPLHF. The full variable domain, rest sourced from reference TRBV2 and TRBJ1-6, is EPEVTQTPSHQVTQMGQEVILRCVPISNHLYFYWYRQILGQKVEFLVSFYNNEISEKSEIFDDQFSVERPDGSNFTLKIRSTKLEDSAMYFCASSVRQAVSPLHFGNGTRLTVT.

The chain carries TRBV6-1 and TRBJ2-1; D may be TRBD1 (6 bases). Trimming cost V 2 bases and J 1 base, with 12 bases left between them. CDR3 size: 16 residues. Germline V CDR1 and CDR2: MNHNS, SASEGT. The CDR3 DNA sequence: TGTGCCAGCAGTGAACTTGCAGGGGATTCCTACAATGAGCAGTTCTTC. Amino acids: CASSELAGDSYNEQFF.

V gene TRBV3-1 (or the pseudogene TRBV3-2) combines with J gene TRBJ2-7; no firm D call. Germline CDR1 reads LGHDT; CDR2 reads YNNKEL (reference sequence). The CDR3 loop spans 11 amino acids. Trimming cost V 5 bases and J 0 bases, with 2 bases left between them. CDR3 region: CASSYSYEQYF. The CDR3 DNA sequence: TGTGCCAGCAGCTACTCCTACGAGCAGTACTTC.